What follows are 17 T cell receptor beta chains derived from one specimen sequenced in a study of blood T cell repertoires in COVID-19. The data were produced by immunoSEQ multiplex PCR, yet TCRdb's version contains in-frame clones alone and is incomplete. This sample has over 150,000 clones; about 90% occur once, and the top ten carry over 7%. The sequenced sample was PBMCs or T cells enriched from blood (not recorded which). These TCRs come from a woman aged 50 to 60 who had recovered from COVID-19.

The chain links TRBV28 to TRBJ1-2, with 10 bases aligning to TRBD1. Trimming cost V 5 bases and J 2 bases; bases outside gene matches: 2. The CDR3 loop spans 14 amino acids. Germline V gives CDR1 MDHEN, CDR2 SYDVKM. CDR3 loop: CASSKGQGNYGYTF. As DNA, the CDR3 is TGTGCCAGCAGTAAGGGACAGGGGAACTATGGCTACACCTTC.

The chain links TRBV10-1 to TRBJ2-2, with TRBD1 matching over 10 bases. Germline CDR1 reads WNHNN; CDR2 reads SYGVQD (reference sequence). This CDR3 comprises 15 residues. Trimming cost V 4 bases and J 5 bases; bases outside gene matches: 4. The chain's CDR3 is CASSGDRGGTGELFF. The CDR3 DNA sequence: TGCGCCAGCAGTGGGGACAGGGGAGGGACCGGGGAGCTGTTTTTT.

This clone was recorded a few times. CDR3 bases: TGTGCCAGCAGCTCGACAGGGACAAACACCGGGGAGCTGTTTTTT. Protein sequence: CASSSTGTNTGELFF. This chain links TRBV7-9 with TRBJ2-2, with 7 bases aligning to TRBD1. The CDR3 totals 15 residues. The germline CDR1 and CDR2 sequences are SEHNR and FQNEAQ (reference sequence). V shed 4 bases and J 2 bases; nucleotides not matched to a gene: 4.

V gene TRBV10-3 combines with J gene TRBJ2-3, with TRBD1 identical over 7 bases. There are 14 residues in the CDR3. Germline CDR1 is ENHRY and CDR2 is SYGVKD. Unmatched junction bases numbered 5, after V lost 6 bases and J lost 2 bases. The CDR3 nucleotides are TGTGCCATCAGAGCTGACAGGGACACAGATACGCAGTATTTT. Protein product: CAIRADRDTDTQYF.

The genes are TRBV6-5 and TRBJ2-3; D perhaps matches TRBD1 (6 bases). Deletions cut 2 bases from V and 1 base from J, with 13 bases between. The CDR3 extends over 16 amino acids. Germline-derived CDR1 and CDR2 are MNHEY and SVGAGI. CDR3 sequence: CASSYAQGLGTDTQYF. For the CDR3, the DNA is TGTGCCAGCAGTTACGCCCAGGGGCTTGGCACAGATACGCAGTATTTT.

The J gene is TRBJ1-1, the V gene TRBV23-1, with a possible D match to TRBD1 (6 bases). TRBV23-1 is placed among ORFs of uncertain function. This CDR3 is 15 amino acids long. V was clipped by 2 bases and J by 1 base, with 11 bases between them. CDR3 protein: CASSQIQGGNTEAFF. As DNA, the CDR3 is TGCGCCAGCAGTCAAATTCAAGGGGGGAACACTGAAGCTTTCTTT.

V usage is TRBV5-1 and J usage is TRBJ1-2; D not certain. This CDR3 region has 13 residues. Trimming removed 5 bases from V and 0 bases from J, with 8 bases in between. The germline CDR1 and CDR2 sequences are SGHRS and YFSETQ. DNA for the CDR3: TGCGCCAGCAGGGCAGAGGCTAACTATGGCTACACCTTC. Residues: CASRAEANYGYTF.

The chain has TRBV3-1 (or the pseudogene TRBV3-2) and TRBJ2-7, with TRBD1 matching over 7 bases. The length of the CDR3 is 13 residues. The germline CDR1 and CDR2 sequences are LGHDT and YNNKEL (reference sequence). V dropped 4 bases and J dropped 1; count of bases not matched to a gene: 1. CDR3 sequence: CASSRQGSYEQYF. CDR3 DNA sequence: TGTGCCAGCAGCCGACAGGGTTCCTACGAGCAGTACTTC.

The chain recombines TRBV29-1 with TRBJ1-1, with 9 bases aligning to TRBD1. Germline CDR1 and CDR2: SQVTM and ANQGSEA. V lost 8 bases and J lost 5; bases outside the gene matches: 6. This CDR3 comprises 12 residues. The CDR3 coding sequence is TGCAGCATACAGGGGGCCGGGACTGAAGCTTTCTTT. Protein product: CSIQGAGTEAFF.

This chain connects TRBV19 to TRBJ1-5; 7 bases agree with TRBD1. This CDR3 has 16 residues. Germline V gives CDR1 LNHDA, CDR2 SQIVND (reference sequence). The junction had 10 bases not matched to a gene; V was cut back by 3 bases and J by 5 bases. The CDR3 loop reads CASSIILTGSYQPQHF. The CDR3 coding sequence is TGTGCCAGTAGTATTATACTGACAGGGAGTTATCAGCCCCAGCATTTT.

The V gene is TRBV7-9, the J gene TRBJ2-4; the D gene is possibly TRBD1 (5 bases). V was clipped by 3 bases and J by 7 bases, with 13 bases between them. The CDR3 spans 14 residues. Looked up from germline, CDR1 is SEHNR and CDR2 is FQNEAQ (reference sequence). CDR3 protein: CASSLIGVENIQYF. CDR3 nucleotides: TGTGCCAGCAGCTTGATAGGGGTGGAGAACATTCAGTACTTC.

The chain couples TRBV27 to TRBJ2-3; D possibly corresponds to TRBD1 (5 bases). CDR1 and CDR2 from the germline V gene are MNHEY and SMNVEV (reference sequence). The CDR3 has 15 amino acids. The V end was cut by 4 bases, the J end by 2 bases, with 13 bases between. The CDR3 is CASSYDSPNTDTQYF. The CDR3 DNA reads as TGTGCCAGCAGTTACGACAGCCCAAACACAGATACGCAGTATTTT.

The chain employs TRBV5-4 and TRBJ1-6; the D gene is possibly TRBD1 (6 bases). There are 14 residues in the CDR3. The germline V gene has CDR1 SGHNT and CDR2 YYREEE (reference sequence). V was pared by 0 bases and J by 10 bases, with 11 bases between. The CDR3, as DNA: TGTGCCAGCAGCTTGGGCAGGGGTTACTCACCCCTCCACTTT. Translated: CASSLGRGYSPLHF.

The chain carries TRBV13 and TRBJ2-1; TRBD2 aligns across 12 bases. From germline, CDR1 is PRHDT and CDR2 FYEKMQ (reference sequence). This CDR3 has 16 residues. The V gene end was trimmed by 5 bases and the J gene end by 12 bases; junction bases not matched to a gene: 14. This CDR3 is CASSPATSGRLHGQFF. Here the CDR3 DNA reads TGTGCCAGCAGCCCAGCGACTAGCGGGAGATTACACGGGCAGTTCTTC.

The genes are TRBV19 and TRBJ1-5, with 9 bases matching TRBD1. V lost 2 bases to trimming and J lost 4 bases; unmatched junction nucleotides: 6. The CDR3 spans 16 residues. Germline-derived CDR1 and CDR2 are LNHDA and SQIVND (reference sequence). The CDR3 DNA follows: TGTGCCAGTAGTATATGGGGACAGGGTAGGAATCAGCCCCAGCATTTT. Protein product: CASSIWGQGRNQPQHF. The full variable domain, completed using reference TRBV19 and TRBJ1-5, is DGGITQSPKYLFRKEGQNVTLSCEQNLNHDAMYWYRQDPGQGLRLIYYSQIVNDFQKGDIAEGYSVSREKKESFPLTVTSAQKNPTAFYLCASSIWGQGRNQPQHFGDGTRLSIL.

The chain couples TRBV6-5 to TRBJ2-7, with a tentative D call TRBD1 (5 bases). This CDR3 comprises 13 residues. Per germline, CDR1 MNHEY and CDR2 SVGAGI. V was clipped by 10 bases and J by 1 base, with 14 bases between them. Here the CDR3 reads CATSTTDSYEQYF. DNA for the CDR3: TGTGCCACCTCTACGACAGATTCCTACGAGCAGTACTTC.

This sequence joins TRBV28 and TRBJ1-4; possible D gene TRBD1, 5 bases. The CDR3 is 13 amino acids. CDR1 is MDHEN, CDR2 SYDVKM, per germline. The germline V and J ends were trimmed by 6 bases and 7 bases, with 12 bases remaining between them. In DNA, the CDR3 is TGTGCCAGCAGCGCAGGGTCAAGTGAAAAACTGTTTTTT. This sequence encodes CASSAGSSEKLFF. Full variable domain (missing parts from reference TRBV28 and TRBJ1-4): DVKVTQSSRYLVKRTGEKVFLECVQDMDHENMFWYRQDPGLGLRLIYFSYDVKMKEKGDIPEGYSVSREKKERFSLILESASTNQTSMYLCASSAGSSEKLFFGSGTQLSVL.